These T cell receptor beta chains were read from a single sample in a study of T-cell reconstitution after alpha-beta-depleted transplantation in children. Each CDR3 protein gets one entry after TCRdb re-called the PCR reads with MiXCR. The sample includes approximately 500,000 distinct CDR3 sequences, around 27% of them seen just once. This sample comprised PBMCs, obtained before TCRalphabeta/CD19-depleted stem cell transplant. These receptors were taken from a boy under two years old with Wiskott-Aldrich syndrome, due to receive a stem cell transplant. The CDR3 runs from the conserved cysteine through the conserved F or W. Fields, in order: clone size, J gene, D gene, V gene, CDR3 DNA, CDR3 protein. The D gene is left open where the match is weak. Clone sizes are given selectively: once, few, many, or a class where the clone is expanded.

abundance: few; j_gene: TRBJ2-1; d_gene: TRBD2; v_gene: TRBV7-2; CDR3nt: TGTGCCAGCAGCTTAATTGTCTCTAGCGGGGGATACAATGAGCAGTTCTTC; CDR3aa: CASSLIVSSGGYNEQFF
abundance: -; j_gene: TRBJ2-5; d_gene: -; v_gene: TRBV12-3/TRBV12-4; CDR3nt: TGTGCCAGCAGCTCCCTCAGGGCAGCTTACCAAGAGACCCAGTACTTC; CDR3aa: CASSSLRAAYQETQYF
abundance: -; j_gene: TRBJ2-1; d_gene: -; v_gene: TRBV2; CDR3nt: TGTGCCAGGAGTCCCGCCGGGACTTACAATGAGCAGTTCTTC; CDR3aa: CARSPAGTYNEQFF
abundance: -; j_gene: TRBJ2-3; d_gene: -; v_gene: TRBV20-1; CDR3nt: TGCAGTGCTAGGGCGGCCCGTTTCGGCACAGATACGCAGTATTTT; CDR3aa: CSARAARFGTDTQYF
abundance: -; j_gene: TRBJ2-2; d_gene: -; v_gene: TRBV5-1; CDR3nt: TGCGCCAGCAGCTACAGGGAGCCGGACACCGGGGAGCTGTTTTTT; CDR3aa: CASSYREPDTGELFF
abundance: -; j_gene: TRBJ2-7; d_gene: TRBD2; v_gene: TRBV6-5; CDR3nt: TGTGCCAGCAGTTACTCAGGACTAGCGGGAATAAGGGGCTACGAGCAGTACTTC; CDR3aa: CASSYSGLAGIRGYEQYF
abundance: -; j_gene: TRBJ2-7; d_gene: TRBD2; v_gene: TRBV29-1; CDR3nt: TGCAGCGTTACCGGACTAGCGGGAGCTAGGCAGTACTTC; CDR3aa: CSVTGLAGARQYF
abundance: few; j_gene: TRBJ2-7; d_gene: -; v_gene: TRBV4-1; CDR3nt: TGCGCCAGCACCCGGGACTTAGGGTACGAGCAGTACTTC; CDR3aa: CASTRDLGYEQYF
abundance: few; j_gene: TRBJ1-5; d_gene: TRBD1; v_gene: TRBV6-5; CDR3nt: TGTGCCAGCAGTTTCCCCATGGACAGGGGGAATCAGCCCCAGCATTTT; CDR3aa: CASSFPMDRGNQPQHF
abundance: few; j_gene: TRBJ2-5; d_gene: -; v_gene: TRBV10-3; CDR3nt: TGTGCCTCAAATGGGCTAGGCCAAGAGACCCAGTACTTC; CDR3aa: CASNGLGQETQYF
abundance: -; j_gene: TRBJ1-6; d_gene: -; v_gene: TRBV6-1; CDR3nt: TGTGCCAGCAGCTCCCTCGGCGGGGGATCGCAGAATTCACCCCTCCACTTT; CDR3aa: CASSSLGGGSQNSPLHF
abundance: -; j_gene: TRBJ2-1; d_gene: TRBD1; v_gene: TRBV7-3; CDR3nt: TGTGCCAGCAGCCCATCAACGACAGGGGGGCAGTTCTTC; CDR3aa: CASSPSTTGGQFF
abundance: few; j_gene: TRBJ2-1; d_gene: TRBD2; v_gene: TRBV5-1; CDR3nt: TGCGCCAGCAGCTTGGTTCCCCCCGGGACTAGCGGGGTTAATGAGCAGTTCTTC; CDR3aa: CASSLVPPGTSGVNEQFF
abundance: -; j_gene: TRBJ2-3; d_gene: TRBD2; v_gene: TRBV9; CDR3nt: TGTGCCAGCAGCGTAGGAAGCGGGAGAGATACGCAGTATTTT; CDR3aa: CASSVGSGRDTQYF
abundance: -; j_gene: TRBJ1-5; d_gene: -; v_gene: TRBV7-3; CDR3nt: TGTGCCAGCTCAAAGGGACTGTATAGCAATCAGCCCCAGCATTTT; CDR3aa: CASSKGLYSNQPQHF
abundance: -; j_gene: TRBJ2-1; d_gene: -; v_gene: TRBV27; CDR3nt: TGTGCCAGCAGTTTTCCTGTCGGAGGGATGGGGTACAATGAGCAGTTCTTC; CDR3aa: CASSFPVGGMGYNEQFF
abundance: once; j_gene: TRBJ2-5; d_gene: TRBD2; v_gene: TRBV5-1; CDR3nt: TGCGCCAGCAGCCTGGATGGTGGTAGCGGGCCCCGGGGAGAGACCCAGTACTTC; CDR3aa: CASSLDGGSGPRGETQYF
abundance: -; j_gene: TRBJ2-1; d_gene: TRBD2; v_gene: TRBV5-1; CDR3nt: TGCGCCAGCAGAGCGGGGGTAGCATTCAATGAGCAGTTCTTC; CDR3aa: CASRAGVAFNEQFF
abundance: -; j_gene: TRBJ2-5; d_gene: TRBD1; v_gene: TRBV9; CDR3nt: TGTGCCAGCAGCGTAGACCCAGGGGGCGCGCAGGAGACCCAGTACTTC; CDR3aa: CASSVDPGGAQETQYF
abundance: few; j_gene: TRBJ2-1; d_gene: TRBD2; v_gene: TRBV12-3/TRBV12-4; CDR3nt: TGTGCCAGCAGTGCCCGGGGGGTTCGCGATGAGCAGTTCTTC; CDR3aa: CASSARGVRDEQFF
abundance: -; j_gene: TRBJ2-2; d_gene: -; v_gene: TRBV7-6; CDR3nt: TGTGCCAGCAGACCCCTCGCGAGGGCCGGGGAGCTGTTTTTT; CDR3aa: CASRPLARAGELFF
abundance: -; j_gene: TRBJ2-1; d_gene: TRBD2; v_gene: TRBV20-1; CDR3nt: TGCAGTGCTATCGGGCTAGCGGGAGGCCCTTCCTACAATGAGCAGTTCTTC; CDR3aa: CSAIGLAGGPSYNEQFF
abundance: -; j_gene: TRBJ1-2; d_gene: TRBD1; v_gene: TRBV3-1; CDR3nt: TGTGCCAGCAGCCAAGCTCCGGGACAGGGCACCTATGGCTACACCTTC; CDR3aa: CASSQAPGQGTYGYTF
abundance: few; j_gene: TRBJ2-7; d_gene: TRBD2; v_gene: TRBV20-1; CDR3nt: TGCAGTGCTAGAGTGCCGGTGGAGCGGGGGGGCGAGCAGTACTTC; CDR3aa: CSARVPVERGGEQYF
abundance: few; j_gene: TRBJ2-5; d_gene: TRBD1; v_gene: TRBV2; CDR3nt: TGTGCCAGCAGTGAGCGGACAGGGGGCTTTGTGTCGGAGACCCAGTACTTC; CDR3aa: CASSERTGGFVSETQYF
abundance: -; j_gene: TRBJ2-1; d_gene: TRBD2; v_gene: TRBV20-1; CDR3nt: TGCAGTGCAACCTCCGCGCTAGCGGCCTACAATGAGCAGTTCTTC; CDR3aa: CSATSALAAYNEQFF